The entry below gives a single T cell receptor (beta chain) sequence along with its context. Its matching antigen is unknown. Every isolated RNA sample was fully reverse transcribed, so sequencing captured expressed TCRB transcripts. The protocol was immunoSEQ multiplex PCR, while the TCRdb copy is restricted to in-frame clones and leaves out a portion. The sample carries about 370,000 clones, roughly a tenth recorded once. The data belong to a study of beta chain features in type 1 diabetes. V was pared by 1 base and J by 5 bases, with 11 bases between. Germline loops: CDR1 MNHNS, CDR2 SASEGT. The CDR3 sequence is 14 residues long. Central memory, naive, regulatory and stem cell-like memory CD4+ cells were sorted by CD45RO/CCR7/CD25/CD127/CD95/CD27. The study's findings and limits: Naive, central memory and Treg TCRB repertoires seemed to resemble each other more closely in patients than they did in healthy donors. For TCRB rearrangement, an influence of HLA type remained unresolved here. Patients with Type 1 diabetes showed moderately but significantly shorter TCRB CDR3s in all four CD4+ subsets. For type 1 diabetes patients, VDJ junctions showed fewer insertions and more deletions.

This sequence joins TRBV6-1 and TRBJ2-5; a possible D gene is TRBD2 (6 bases). Sequenced material: central memory CD4+ T cells from blood. This sequence originates from a man aged 25 to 40 with type 1 diabetes. In DNA form, the CDR3 reads TGTGCCAGCAGTGAAGGAGGTCTAGCGGAGACCCAGTACTTC. This encodes CASSEGGLAETQYF.